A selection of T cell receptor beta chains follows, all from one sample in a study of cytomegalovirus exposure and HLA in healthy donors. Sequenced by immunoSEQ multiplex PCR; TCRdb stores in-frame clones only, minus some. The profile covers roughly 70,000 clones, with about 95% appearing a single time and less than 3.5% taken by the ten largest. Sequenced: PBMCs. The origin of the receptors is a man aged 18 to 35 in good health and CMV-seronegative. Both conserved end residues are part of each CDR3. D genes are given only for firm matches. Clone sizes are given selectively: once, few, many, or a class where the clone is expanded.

CDR3 DNA: TGTGCCAGCAGCTCTCTCGGGACAGGGGACTATGGCTACACCTTC
CDR3 protein: CASSSLGTGDYGYTF
D gene: TRBD1
CDR3 length: 15
clone size: .
V gene: TRBV27
J gene: TRBJ1-2

CDR3 DNA: TGTGCCAGCACCTCCCGAAATCAGGGCTTCTCACCCCTCCACTTT
CDR3 protein: CASTSRNQGFSPLHF
D gene: .
CDR3 length: 15
clone size: .
V gene: TRBV2
J gene: TRBJ1-6

CDR3 DNA: TGTGCCTGGAACCTCCGGGGCGGGGAGCTGTTTTTT
CDR3 protein: CAWNLRGGELFF
D gene: .
CDR3 length: 12
clone size: .
V gene: TRBV30
J gene: TRBJ2-2

CDR3 DNA: TGCAGCGTTGAAGATGTTGTACAGGGTGGCGAAAAACTGTTTTTT
CDR3 protein: CSVEDVVQGGEKLFF
D gene: .
CDR3 length: 15
clone size: .
V gene: TRBV29-1
J gene: TRBJ1-4

CDR3 DNA: TGTGCCACTGAACAGGGGCCGACCCAGTACTTC
CDR3 protein: CATEQGPTQYF
D gene: TRBD1
CDR3 length: 11
clone size: .
V gene: TRBV6-1
J gene: TRBJ2-5

CDR3 DNA: TGCGCCAGCAGCCAAGTACTAGCGGGAGGGATCAATGAGCAGTTCTTC
CDR3 protein: CASSQVLAGGINEQFF
D gene: TRBD2
CDR3 length: 16
clone size: .
V gene: TRBV4-3
J gene: TRBJ2-1

CDR3 DNA: TGTGCCAGCAGCGTAGAGCCGGGGGAAAAACTGTTTTTT
CDR3 protein: CASSVEPGEKLFF
D gene: .
CDR3 length: 13
clone size: .
V gene: TRBV9
J gene: TRBJ1-4

CDR3 DNA: TGTGCCAGCAGGGGGGCAGCCTATGGCTACACCTTC
CDR3 protein: CASRGAAYGYTF
D gene: .
CDR3 length: 12
clone size: .
V gene: TRBV6-5
J gene: TRBJ1-2

CDR3 DNA: TGTGCCAGTAGTATTGTGCCAGGCTGGTATGAGCAGTTCTTC
CDR3 protein: CASSIVPGWYEQFF
D gene: .
CDR3 length: 14
clone size: .
V gene: TRBV19
J gene: TRBJ2-1

CDR3 DNA: TGCGCCAGCAGCCAAGAACAGGGTTTGATGGCTGGGCAGTACTTC
CDR3 protein: CASSQEQGLMAGQYF
D gene: .
CDR3 length: 15
clone size: .
V gene: TRBV4-1
J gene: TRBJ2-7

CDR3 DNA: TGTGCCAGCAGCCTAAGGGACAGAGAAAACGAGGGGCAGTTCTTC
CDR3 protein: CASSLRDRENEGQFF
D gene: TRBD1
CDR3 length: 15
clone size: .
V gene: TRBV13
J gene: TRBJ2-1

CDR3 DNA: TGCGCCAGCAGCCAAGATACGAGGATGCACTACGAGCAGTACTTC
CDR3 protein: CASSQDTRMHYEQYF
D gene: .
CDR3 length: 15
clone size: .
V gene: TRBV4-3
J gene: TRBJ2-7

CDR3 DNA: TGTGCTAGTGGTTTAGGAGTATACGAGCAGTACTTC
CDR3 protein: CASGLGVYEQYF
D gene: .
CDR3 length: 12
clone size: .
V gene: TRBV12-5
J gene: TRBJ2-7

CDR3 DNA: TGTGCCAGCAGCTTAGGGGCCACGCTTTCGAATTCACCCCTCCACTTT
CDR3 protein: CASSLGATLSNSPLHF
D gene: .
CDR3 length: 16
clone size: once
V gene: TRBV7-8
J gene: TRBJ1-6

CDR3 DNA: TGTGCCAGCCCCTCCCTGCGTGAGCAGTACTTC
CDR3 protein: CASPSLREQYF
D gene: .
CDR3 length: 11
clone size: .
V gene: TRBV6-5
J gene: TRBJ2-7

CDR3 DNA: TGTGCCAGCACCCGGGGAGGAAACACCATATATTTT
CDR3 protein: CASTRGGNTIYF
D gene: .
CDR3 length: 12
clone size: .
V gene: TRBV28
J gene: TRBJ1-3

CDR3 DNA: TGTGCCAGCAGGCCGACAGGGGGCGTGGACACTGAAGCTTTCTTT
CDR3 protein: CASRPTGGVDTEAFF
D gene: TRBD1
CDR3 length: 15
clone size: .
V gene: TRBV27
J gene: TRBJ1-1

CDR3 DNA: TGTGCCAGTAGTATAGGGCGGGACAGATTACATACGCAGTATTTT
CDR3 protein: CASSIGRDRLHTQYF
D gene: .
CDR3 length: 15
clone size: .
V gene: TRBV19
J gene: TRBJ2-3

CDR3 DNA: TGTGCCACCAGCAGAAACATGCAGGGTGAGATGGAGACCCAGTACTTC
CDR3 protein: CATSRNMQGEMETQYF
D gene: .
CDR3 length: 16
clone size: .
V gene: TRBV15
J gene: TRBJ2-5

CDR3 DNA: TGTGCCAGCAGTTCTCGACAGGGATGGGAGACCCAGTACTTC
CDR3 protein: CASSSRQGWETQYF
D gene: TRBD1
CDR3 length: 14
clone size: .
V gene: TRBV27
J gene: TRBJ2-5

CDR3 DNA: TGTGCCATCAGCGACGGTACAGGAAACACTGAAGCTTTCTTT
CDR3 protein: CAISDGTGNTEAFF
D gene: .
CDR3 length: 14
clone size: once
V gene: TRBV10-3
J gene: TRBJ1-1

CDR3 DNA: TGCAGCGTTGTTATAGCCTCCTACGAGCAGTACTTC
CDR3 protein: CSVVIASYEQYF
D gene: .
CDR3 length: 12
clone size: .
V gene: TRBV29-1
J gene: TRBJ2-7

CDR3 DNA: TGTGCCTGGAGTGTAAACAGGGGGGATACGCAGTATTTT
CDR3 protein: CAWSVNRGDTQYF
D gene: TRBD1
CDR3 length: 13
clone size: once
V gene: TRBV30
J gene: TRBJ2-3

CDR3 DNA: TGTGCCAGCAGCGCAGGACTAGCGACTCTGGAGACCCAGTACTTC
CDR3 protein: CASSAGLATLETQYF
D gene: TRBD2
CDR3 length: 15
clone size: .
V gene: TRBV9
J gene: TRBJ2-5

CDR3 DNA: TGTGCCAGCAGCCCCCGGGCTAGCAAGTCCCAAGAGACCCAGTACTTC
CDR3 protein: CASSPRASKSQETQYF
D gene: .
CDR3 length: 16
clone size: .
V gene: TRBV11-1
J gene: TRBJ2-5

CDR3 DNA: TGTGCCAGCAGCAGAGGGACAGGGACAGATACGCAGTATTTT
CDR3 protein: CASSRGTGTDTQYF
D gene: TRBD1
CDR3 length: 14
clone size: .
V gene: TRBV7-9
J gene: TRBJ2-3

CDR3 DNA: TGTGCCAGCTCACCACTACACAGGGAGATTAATCAGCCCCAGCATTTT
CDR3 protein: CASSPLHREINQPQHF
D gene: .
CDR3 length: 16
clone size: .
V gene: TRBV18
J gene: TRBJ1-5

CDR3 DNA: TGTGCCAGCGGCAGGGGGGATCACGAGCAGTACTTC
CDR3 protein: CASGRGDHEQYF
D gene: .
CDR3 length: 12
clone size: .
V gene: TRBV6-5
J gene: TRBJ2-7

CDR3 DNA: TGTGCCAGCAGCCTACGCACAGATACGCAGTATTTT
CDR3 protein: CASSLRTDTQYF
D gene: .
CDR3 length: 12
clone size: .
V gene: TRBV9
J gene: TRBJ2-3

CDR3 DNA: TGTGCCACCAGCACTTTGGGACAGGGAGGCACTGAAGCTTTCTTT
CDR3 protein: CATSTLGQGGTEAFF
D gene: TRBD1
CDR3 length: 15
clone size: .
V gene: TRBV15
J gene: TRBJ1-1

CDR3 DNA: TGTGCCATCCGGGATTTTCAAGAGACCCAGTACTTC
CDR3 protein: CAIRDFQETQYF
D gene: .
CDR3 length: 12
clone size: once
V gene: TRBV6-5
J gene: TRBJ2-5

CDR3 DNA: TGTGCCAGCAGTTTGGTTGGGAGCACGGAGACCCAGTACTTC
CDR3 protein: CASSLVGSTETQYF
D gene: .
CDR3 length: 14
clone size: .
V gene: TRBV27
J gene: TRBJ2-5

CDR3 DNA: TGTGCCAGCAGCTTAGCCCAGGGGGGTCAAGCTTTCTTT
CDR3 protein: CASSLAQGGQAFF
D gene: TRBD1
CDR3 length: 13
clone size: once
V gene: TRBV7-8
J gene: TRBJ1-1

CDR3 DNA: TGTGCCATCAGCCCCGAGGGAGGCTCTGGAAACACCATATATTTT
CDR3 protein: CAISPEGGSGNTIYF
D gene: .
CDR3 length: 15
clone size: .
V gene: TRBV10-3
J gene: TRBJ1-3

CDR3 DNA: TGTGCCAGCAGCGTTTTAGACTCATCCAACACTGAAGCTTTCTTT
CDR3 protein: CASSVLDSSNTEAFF
D gene: .
CDR3 length: 15
clone size: .
V gene: TRBV9
J gene: TRBJ1-1

CDR3 DNA: TGTGCCAGCAGTCCCCAGCGGACAGGGGTGAACACTGAAGCTTTCTTT
CDR3 protein: CASSPQRTGVNTEAFF
D gene: TRBD1
CDR3 length: 16
clone size: .
V gene: TRBV27
J gene: TRBJ1-1

CDR3 DNA: TGTGCCAGCAGCTTACAGGGGGGCAATGAGCAGTTCTTC
CDR3 protein: CASSLQGGNEQFF
D gene: .
CDR3 length: 13
clone size: .
V gene: TRBV7-3
J gene: TRBJ2-1

CDR3 DNA: TGTGCCAGCGGCATTTACGAGCAGTACTTC
CDR3 protein: CASGIYEQYF
D gene: .
CDR3 length: 10
clone size: .
V gene: TRBV11-2
J gene: TRBJ2-7

CDR3 DNA: TGTGCCACAGGCGGGGGGGCCTACGAGCAGTACTTC
CDR3 protein: CATGGGAYEQYF
D gene: TRBD2
CDR3 length: 12
clone size: .
V gene: TRBV2
J gene: TRBJ2-7

CDR3 DNA: TGTGCCAGCAGCCTCCGACAGGGAGAAGAGACCCAGTACTTC
CDR3 protein: CASSLRQGEETQYF
D gene: TRBD1
CDR3 length: 14
clone size: .
V gene: TRBV11-2
J gene: TRBJ2-5

CDR3 DNA: TGTGCCAGCAGTGGCAGGGGCCGATACGAGCAGTACTTC
CDR3 protein: CASSGRGRYEQYF
D gene: .
CDR3 length: 13
clone size: once
V gene: TRBV2
J gene: TRBJ2-7

CDR3 DNA: TGTGCCAGTAGTCTAGGACAAGGCGCTAACTATGGCTACACCTTC
CDR3 protein: CASSLGQGANYGYTF
D gene: .
CDR3 length: 15
clone size: .
V gene: TRBV19
J gene: TRBJ1-2

CDR3 DNA: TGTGCCAGCAGCCAAGTCTCCGGGACAGGGGATGGAAACACCATATATTTT
CDR3 protein: CASSQVSGTGDGNTIYF
D gene: TRBD1
CDR3 length: 17
clone size: .
V gene: TRBV4-2
J gene: TRBJ1-3

CDR3 DNA: TGTGCCAGCAGCTTAGTTCCTCTTGGCGGGGGGGCAACCATGCAGTACTTC
CDR3 protein: CASSLVPLGGGATMQYF
D gene: TRBD2
CDR3 length: 17
clone size: .
V gene: TRBV7-2
J gene: TRBJ2-7

CDR3 DNA: TGTGCCAGCAGCCAACAGGGCAGGACGAACACTGAAGCTTTCTTT
CDR3 protein: CASSQQGRTNTEAFF
D gene: .
CDR3 length: 15
clone size: .
V gene: TRBV4-2
J gene: TRBJ1-1

CDR3 DNA: TGTGCCAGCAGTTATCTGCAGGGGCAACTTGAAGCTTTCTTT
CDR3 protein: CASSYLQGQLEAFF
D gene: .
CDR3 length: 14
clone size: .
V gene: TRBV6-5
J gene: TRBJ1-1

CDR3 DNA: TGCAGCGGACGACAGTCAACTAATGAAAAACTGTTTTTT
CDR3 protein: CSGRQSTNEKLFF
D gene: .
CDR3 length: 13
clone size: .
V gene: TRBV29-1
J gene: TRBJ1-4

CDR3 DNA: TGTGCCAGCCACAGACAGACAGAGACCCAGTACTTC
CDR3 protein: CASHRQTETQYF
D gene: .
CDR3 length: 12
clone size: .
V gene: TRBV6-6
J gene: TRBJ2-5

CDR3 DNA: TGTGCCAGCAGCTTGGCCGCGGGGACAGGGGCCACTAGCAATCAGCCCCAGCATTTT
CDR3 protein: CASSLAAGTGATSNQPQHF
D gene: TRBD1
CDR3 length: 19
clone size: few
V gene: TRBV5-5
J gene: TRBJ1-5

CDR3 DNA: TGTGCCAGCAGCCCTTCCTCGACAGCGCGACCTGGGGCCAACGTCCTGACTTTC
CDR3 protein: CASSPSSTARPGANVLTF
D gene: .
CDR3 length: 18
clone size: .
V gene: TRBV7-9
J gene: TRBJ2-6

CDR3 DNA: TGTGCCAGCAGTGAGATAAAGGGACAGCTCACAGATACGCAGTATTTT
CDR3 protein: CASSEIKGQLTDTQYF
D gene: TRBD1
CDR3 length: 16
clone size: .
V gene: TRBV25-1
J gene: TRBJ2-3